The rows below give T cell receptor beta chains drawn from one sample of a study of blood T cell repertoires in COVID-19. Method: immunoSEQ multiplex PCR; TCRdb's copy keeps in-frame clones and lacks some. Among 200,000 to 250,000 clones listed, around 80% were seen once. Sequenced sample: peripheral blood. These receptors all stem from a woman aged 65 to 85 with acute or convalescent COVID-19. Each CDR3 is given without its conserved first and last residue.

TRBJ2-2	TRBV5-4	ASSPGVSAVNTGELF
TRBJ2-1	TRBV6-5	ASRDSGGYEQF
TRBJ2-1	TRBV5-6	ASSLLLDEQF
TRBJ1-4	TRBV3-1/TRBV3-2	ASSRDRDEKLF
TRBJ1-2	TRBV19	ASSTQRLNYGYT
TRBJ1-6	TRBV6-5	ASSPDRINSPLH
TRBJ2-6	TRBV7-2	ASSLGTGRGANVLT
TRBJ1-4	TRBV7-2	ASSWTGGANEKLF
TRBJ2-3	TRBV10-3	AISDAGGKTDTQY
TRBJ1-4	TRBV5-4	ASSYGDNEKLF
TRBJ2-2	TRBV6-5	ASSYGTGRNTGELL
TRBJ1-1	TRBV5-1	ASSLDYTEAF
TRBJ1-2	TRBV4-2	ASSQWDRVSYGYT
TRBJ2-5	TRBV4-2	ASSQATSGGQETQY
TRBJ2-3	TRBV7-8	ASSRGLAGGSDTQY
TRBJ2-1	TRBV6-5	ASRASGGSYNEQF
TRBJ1-2	TRBV7-2	ASSQTTVPHGYT
TRBJ2-5	TRBV25-1	ASSVRDGETQY
TRBJ1-1	TRBV6-5	ASGKTGENTEAF
TRBJ2-3	TRBV7-2	ASSTTGTTGSSTDTQY
TRBJ1-5	TRBV10-3	AISESGSGGRRQPQH
TRBJ1-2	TRBV5-4	ASSLENSNYGYT
TRBJ1-4	TRBV5-1	ASSAGGQGGNEKLF
TRBJ2-3	TRBV7-2	ASSSNRGGATDTQY
TRBJ2-5	TRBV7-2	ASSPRPPGETQY
TRBJ1-2	TRBV3-1/TRBV3-2	ASSFPGTPGAISGYT